This TCR beta chain was identified in a study of blood T cell repertoires in COVID-19. This clone was detected only once. Clones were read by immunoSEQ multiplex PCR, and TCRdb kept only the in-frame ones, dropping some. The sample records 200,000 or so clones, about nine tenths being singletons. V was trimmed by 6 bases and J by 6 bases, leaving 16 bases between them. The CDR3 sequence is 13 residues long. CDR1 SQVTM and CDR2 ANQGSEA come from the germline V gene. The rearrangement links TRBV29-1 to TRBJ2-3; D is unclear. This TCR was sampled from a man at least 80 years old with acute or convalescent COVID-19. Specimen: peripheral blood. The CDR3 nucleotides are TGCAGCGTCCCCGACACCCTTACCGATACGCAGTATTTT. Protein sequence: CSVPDTLTDTQYF.